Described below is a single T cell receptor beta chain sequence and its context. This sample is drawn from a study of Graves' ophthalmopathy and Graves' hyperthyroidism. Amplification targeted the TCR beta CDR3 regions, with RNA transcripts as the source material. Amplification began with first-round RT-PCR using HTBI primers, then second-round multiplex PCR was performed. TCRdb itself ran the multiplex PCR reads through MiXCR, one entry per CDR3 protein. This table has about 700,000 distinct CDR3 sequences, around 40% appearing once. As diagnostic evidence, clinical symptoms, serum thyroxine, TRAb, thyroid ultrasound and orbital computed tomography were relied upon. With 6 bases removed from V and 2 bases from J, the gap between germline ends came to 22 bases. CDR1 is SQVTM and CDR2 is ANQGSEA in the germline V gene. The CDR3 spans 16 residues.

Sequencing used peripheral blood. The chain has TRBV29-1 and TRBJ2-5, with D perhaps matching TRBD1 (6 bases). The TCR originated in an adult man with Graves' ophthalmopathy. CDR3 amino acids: CSVGGRDVDWQETQYF. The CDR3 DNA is TGCAGCGTAGGGGGTAGGGATGTGGATTGGCAAGAGACCCAGTACTTC.